The rows below give T cell receptor beta chains drawn from one sample of a study of spatial heterogeneity in lung cancer. TCRdb recomputed calls from the 5' RACE reads with MiXCR, one row per CDR3 protein. The sample holds 40,000 to 45,000 distinct CDR3 sequences, 12% to 15% seen once. The material was PBMCs, obtained at surgery. These receptors came from a male donor with early-stage non-small cell lung cancer. CDR3s include the opening cysteine and the closing phenylalanine or tryptophan. D genes are given only for firm matches. Only part of the rows carry a size: once, few, many, or a class if the clone is expanded.

D gene: -; clone size: -; CDR3 length: 13; V gene: TRBV20-1; J gene: TRBJ1-2; CDR3 protein: CSATLDGNYGYTF; CDR3 DNA: TGCAGTGCTACCCTCGACGGTAACTATGGCTACACCTTC
D gene: -; clone size: -; CDR3 length: 16; V gene: TRBV5-6; J gene: TRBJ1-3; CDR3 protein: CASSLFGVGKGNTIYF; CDR3 DNA: TGTGCCAGCAGCTTGTTTGGGGTAGGAAAAGGAAACACCATATATTTT
D gene: TRBD2; clone size: many; CDR3 length: 14; V gene: TRBV28; J gene: TRBJ2-7; CDR3 protein: CASTWTSGRSEQYF; CDR3 DNA: TGTGCCAGCACCTGGACTAGCGGGAGGAGCGAGCAGTACTTC
D gene: TRBD1; clone size: few; CDR3 length: 16; V gene: TRBV28; J gene: TRBJ1-5; CDR3 protein: CASTQGGQGRIQPQHF; CDR3 DNA: TGTGCCAGCACCCAGGGGGGACAGGGACGGATTCAGCCCCAGCATTTT
D gene: TRBD2; clone size: many; CDR3 length: 14; V gene: TRBV20-1; J gene: TRBJ2-1; CDR3 protein: CSESGLAAYNEQFF; CDR3 DNA: TGCAGTGAAAGCGGACTAGCGGCTTACAATGAGCAGTTCTTC
D gene: -; clone size: many; CDR3 length: 14; V gene: TRBV20-1; J gene: TRBJ2-3; CDR3 protein: CSALIETGTDTQYF; CDR3 DNA: TGCAGTGCTCTGATAGAGACCGGCACAGATACGCAGTATTTT
D gene: TRBD1; clone size: few; CDR3 length: 15; V gene: TRBV5-1; J gene: TRBJ2-5; CDR3 protein: CASSLALQGGETQYF; CDR3 DNA: TGCGCCAGCAGCTTGGCCTTACAGGGGGGAGAGACCCAGTACTTC
D gene: TRBD1; clone size: many; CDR3 length: 14; V gene: TRBV20-1; J gene: TRBJ2-7; CDR3 protein: CSALRTGRAYEQYF; CDR3 DNA: TGCAGTGCTCTCCGGACAGGAAGGGCCTACGAGCAGTACTTC
D gene: -; clone size: many; CDR3 length: 14; V gene: TRBV7-8; J gene: TRBJ2-3; CDR3 protein: CASSLWDGADTQYF; CDR3 DNA: TGTGCCAGCAGCTTGTGGGATGGAGCAGATACGCAGTATTTT
D gene: -; clone size: -; CDR3 length: 15; V gene: TRBV5-1; J gene: TRBJ1-1; CDR3 protein: CASSLAGRADTEAFF; CDR3 DNA: TGCGCCAGCAGCTTGGCCGGCAGGGCGGACACTGAAGCTTTCTTT
D gene: TRBD2; clone size: -; CDR3 length: 15; V gene: TRBV20-1; J gene: TRBJ2-5; CDR3 protein: CSARSGAYRPETQYF; CDR3 DNA: TGCAGTGCTAGGAGCGGGGCATATCGTCCAGAGACCCAGTACTTC
D gene: -; clone size: -; CDR3 length: 15; V gene: TRBV7-2; J gene: TRBJ2-7; CDR3 protein: CASSPLQTDSYEQYF; CDR3 DNA: TGTGCCAGCAGCCCACTTCAGACAGATTCCTACGAGCAGTACTTC
D gene: -; clone size: many; CDR3 length: 14; V gene: TRBV5-1; J gene: TRBJ2-3; CDR3 protein: CASSFADSTDTQYF; CDR3 DNA: TGCGCCAGCAGCTTCGCGGACAGCACAGATACGCAGTATTTT
D gene: -; clone size: -; CDR3 length: 14; V gene: TRBV9; J gene: TRBJ1-1; CDR3 protein: CASSVGNLNTEAFF; CDR3 DNA: TGTGCCAGCAGCGTAGGGAACCTTAACACTGAAGCTTTCTTT
D gene: TRBD1; clone size: -; CDR3 length: 13; V gene: TRBV20-1; J gene: TRBJ2-7; CDR3 protein: CSARGDRNYEQYF; CDR3 DNA: TGCAGTGCTAGAGGGGACAGAAACTACGAGCAGTACTTC
D gene: -; clone size: -; CDR3 length: 16; V gene: TRBV7-3; J gene: TRBJ2-2; CDR3 protein: CASSPSGLLNTGELFF; CDR3 DNA: TGTGCCAGCAGCCCGTCGGGACTCCTGAACACCGGGGAGCTGTTTTTT